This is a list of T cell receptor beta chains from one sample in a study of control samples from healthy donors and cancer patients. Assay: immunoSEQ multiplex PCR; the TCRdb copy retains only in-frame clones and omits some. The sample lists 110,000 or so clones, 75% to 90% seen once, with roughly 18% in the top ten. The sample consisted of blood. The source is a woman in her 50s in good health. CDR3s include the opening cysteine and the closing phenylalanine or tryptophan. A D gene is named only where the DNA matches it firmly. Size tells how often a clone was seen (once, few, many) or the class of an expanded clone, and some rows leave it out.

CDR3aa: CASFSPQVRGYTF; CDR3nt: TGTGCCAGTTTCTCCCCTCAGGTCCGGGGCTACACCTTC; abundance: -; v_gene: TRBV6-5; j_gene: TRBJ1-2; d_gene: -
CDR3aa: CASQTSGVVGETQYF; CDR3nt: TGTGCCAGTCAGACTAGCGGGGTCGTCGGGGAGACCCAGTACTTC; abundance: few; v_gene: TRBV19; j_gene: TRBJ2-5; d_gene: TRBD2
CDR3aa: CASSPTDLTEAFF; CDR3nt: TGTGCCAGCAGTCCCACCGACCTCACTGAAGCTTTCTTT; abundance: -; v_gene: TRBV12-3/TRBV12-4; j_gene: TRBJ1-1; d_gene: -
CDR3aa: CASRDLETGGDTQYF; CDR3nt: TGTGCCAGCAGGGATCTTGAGACGGGCGGAGATACGCAGTATTTT; abundance: -; v_gene: TRBV2; j_gene: TRBJ2-3; d_gene: -
CDR3aa: CAISQGLAGTDTQYF; CDR3nt: TGTGCCATCAGCCAGGGACTAGCGGGGACAGATACGCAGTATTTT; abundance: -; v_gene: TRBV10-3; j_gene: TRBJ2-3; d_gene: TRBD2
CDR3aa: CASSPRWITDTQYF; CDR3nt: TGTGCCAGCAGCCCCCGATGGATCACAGATACGCAGTATTTT; abundance: -; v_gene: TRBV9; j_gene: TRBJ2-3; d_gene: -
CDR3aa: CASSYLASYNEQFF; CDR3nt: TGTGCCAGCAGCTACCTGGCCTCCTACAATGAGCAGTTCTTC; abundance: -; v_gene: TRBV11-2; j_gene: TRBJ2-1; d_gene: -
CDR3aa: CASSDWLWQGDRSPLHF; CDR3nt: TGTGCCAGCAGTGATTGGTTATGGCAGGGGGATCGGTCACCCCTCCACTTT; abundance: -; v_gene: TRBV6-1; j_gene: TRBJ1-6; d_gene: TRBD1
CDR3aa: CASSTHGQGFAEAFF; CDR3nt: TGTGCCAGCAGCACACACGGACAGGGTTTCGCTGAAGCTTTCTTT; abundance: -; v_gene: TRBV9; j_gene: TRBJ1-1; d_gene: TRBD1
CDR3aa: CASSYSPGTYTHEQYF; CDR3nt: TGTGCCAGCAGTTACTCGCCCGGGACATACACCCACGAGCAGTACTTC; abundance: -; v_gene: TRBV6-6; j_gene: TRBJ2-7; d_gene: -
CDR3aa: CASSELWSSRGYTF; CDR3nt: TGTGCCAGCAGTGAATTATGGTCTTCGCGTGGCTACACCTTC; abundance: -; v_gene: TRBV25-1; j_gene: TRBJ1-2; d_gene: -
CDR3aa: CASSTRVGQPQHF; CDR3nt: TGTGCCAGCAGCACGAGGGTGGGCCAGCCCCAGCATTTT; abundance: -; v_gene: TRBV7-2; j_gene: TRBJ1-5; d_gene: -
CDR3aa: CASSQDWGGSGIFADTQYF; CDR3nt: TGCGCCAGCAGCCAAGATTGGGGGGGTAGCGGGATCTTCGCAGATACGCAGTATTTT; abundance: -; v_gene: TRBV4-3; j_gene: TRBJ2-3; d_gene: TRBD2